The rows below give T cell receptor beta chains drawn from one sample of a study of response to subunit inactivated influenza vaccine. A single record per CDR3 protein comes from TCRdb applying MiXCR to the RT-PCR reads. The data hold around 150,000 distinct CDR3 sequences, with roughly 10% observed a single time. The source material was non-naive T cells sorted from PBMCs, sampled about 40 days after vaccination. Every receptor here comes from a man aged 50-60 years who received an inactivated influenza vaccine. The CDR3 runs from the conserved cysteine through the conserved F or W. D genes are given only for firm matches. Where a row states a size, it is once, few, many or the class of an expanded clone; other rows omit it.

j_call: TRBJ2-3; d_call: NA; v_call: TRBV27; clone_size: NA; cdr3_aa: CASAEIAADTQYF; cdr3_nt: TGTGCCAGCGCCGAAATAGCCGCAGATACGCAGTATTTT
j_call: TRBJ1-2; d_call: TRBD1; v_call: TRBV29-1; clone_size: few; cdr3_aa: CSVEAGGYGYTF; cdr3_nt: TGCAGCGTTGAAGCAGGGGGCTATGGCTACACCTTC
j_call: TRBJ2-1; d_call: TRBD2; v_call: TRBV7-3; clone_size: few; cdr3_aa: CASSLIPSGSSYNEQFF; cdr3_nt: TGTGCCAGCAGCTTAATTCCTAGCGGGAGCTCCTACAATGAGCAGTTCTTC
j_call: TRBJ2-3; d_call: NA; v_call: TRBV5-1; clone_size: NA; cdr3_aa: CATSRQGGTDTQYF; cdr3_nt: TGCGCCACCTCCCGCCAGGGGGGTACAGATACGCAGTATTTT
j_call: TRBJ1-5; d_call: TRBD1; v_call: TRBV6-1; clone_size: NA; cdr3_aa: CASSGQGDGFWHF; cdr3_nt: TGTGCCAGCAGTGGACAGGGTGATGGTTTTTGGCATTTT
j_call: TRBJ2-3; d_call: TRBD2; v_call: TRBV20-1; clone_size: few; cdr3_aa: CSATSGEGTDTQYF; cdr3_nt: TGCAGTGCTACTAGCGGGGAGGGCACAGATACGCAGTATTTT
j_call: TRBJ1-6; d_call: NA; v_call: TRBV18; clone_size: few; cdr3_aa: CASSRVGTDQASYNSPLHF; cdr3_nt: TGTGCCAGCTCCCGAGTGGGGACCGATCAAGCTTCCTATAATTCACCCCTCCACTTT
j_call: TRBJ1-4; d_call: NA; v_call: TRBV4-3; clone_size: few; cdr3_aa: CASSQDVWTNEKLFF; cdr3_nt: TGCGCCAGCAGCCAAGATGTGTGGACTAATGAAAAACTGTTTTTT
j_call: TRBJ2-3; d_call: NA; v_call: TRBV7-8; clone_size: NA; cdr3_aa: CASSSIRTRGYTDTQYF; cdr3_nt: TGTGCCAGCAGCTCCATTAGGACTAGGGGGTACACAGATACGCAGTATTTT
j_call: TRBJ2-1; d_call: TRBD2; v_call: TRBV12-3/TRBV12-4; clone_size: many; cdr3_aa: CASVSSGRAGEQFF; cdr3_nt: TGTGCCAGCGTTTCTAGCGGGAGGGCGGGAGAGCAGTTCTTC
j_call: TRBJ1-2; d_call: NA; v_call: TRBV7-6; clone_size: many; cdr3_aa: CASSLAAAASDGYTF; cdr3_nt: TGTGCCAGCAGCTTAGCCGCGGCGGCGTCGGATGGCTACACCTTC
j_call: TRBJ2-7; d_call: TRBD1; v_call: TRBV5-6; clone_size: few; cdr3_aa: CASSEWTGVTYEQYF; cdr3_nt: TGTGCCAGCAGTGAGTGGACAGGGGTCACCTACGAGCAGTACTTC
j_call: TRBJ2-7; d_call: NA; v_call: TRBV5-5; clone_size: few; cdr3_aa: CASRKGGNEQYF; cdr3_nt: TGTGCCAGCAGAAAGGGGGGAAACGAGCAGTACTTC
j_call: TRBJ2-3; d_call: TRBD2; v_call: TRBV5-6; clone_size: NA; cdr3_aa: CASSLPSGGGRSTDTQYF; cdr3_nt: TGTGCCAGCAGTCTGCCTAGCGGGGGGGGGCGGAGCACAGATACGCAGTATTTT
j_call: TRBJ2-7; d_call: NA; v_call: TRBV9; clone_size: NA; cdr3_aa: CASSPGDSYEQYF; cdr3_nt: TGTGCCAGCAGCCCGGGAGACTCCTACGAGCAGTACTTC
j_call: TRBJ2-7; d_call: TRBD1; v_call: TRBV28; clone_size: few; cdr3_aa: CANGTGSSYEQYF; cdr3_nt: TGTGCCAACGGGACAGGGAGCTCCTACGAGCAGTACTTC
j_call: TRBJ1-1; d_call: TRBD1; v_call: TRBV29-1; clone_size: few; cdr3_aa: CSVADRGEAFF; cdr3_nt: TGCAGCGTTGCGGACAGGGGGGAAGCTTTCTTT
j_call: TRBJ1-6; d_call: NA; v_call: TRBV15; clone_size: many; cdr3_aa: CATSRDNSPLHF; cdr3_nt: TGTGCCACCAGCAGGGACAATTCACCCCTCCACTTT
j_call: TRBJ1-1; d_call: NA; v_call: TRBV20-1; clone_size: many; cdr3_aa: CSAVPGPTEAFF; cdr3_nt: TGCAGCGCCGTTCCGGGCCCCACTGAAGCTTTCTTT
j_call: TRBJ2-4; d_call: NA; v_call: TRBV13; clone_size: NA; cdr3_aa: CASSPMAGSIQYF; cdr3_nt: TGTGCCAGCAGCCCCATGGCAGGGAGCATTCAGTACTTC
j_call: TRBJ1-3; d_call: TRBD1; v_call: TRBV19; clone_size: NA; cdr3_aa: CASHSGTAGNTIYF; cdr3_nt: TGTGCCAGTCATTCCGGGACAGCTGGAAACACCATATATTTT
j_call: TRBJ2-7; d_call: NA; v_call: TRBV18; clone_size: NA; cdr3_aa: CASSRQQGTSSYEQYF; cdr3_nt: TGTGCCAGCTCACGACAACAGGGGACTAGTTCCTACGAGCAGTACTTC
j_call: TRBJ1-3; d_call: NA; v_call: TRBV20-1; clone_size: few; cdr3_aa: CSAIGPPGNTIYF; cdr3_nt: TGCAGTGCTATAGGGCCACCAGGAAACACCATATATTTT
j_call: TRBJ2-5; d_call: TRBD2; v_call: TRBV7-2; clone_size: many; cdr3_aa: CASSLAPTSGGGTQYF; cdr3_nt: TGTGCCAGCAGCTTAGCGCCGACTAGCGGGGGGGGGACCCAGTACTTC
j_call: TRBJ1-6; d_call: TRBD1; v_call: TRBV28; clone_size: few; cdr3_aa: CASRWGTGRNSPLHF; cdr3_nt: TGTGCCAGCAGGTGGGGGACAGGGAGGAATTCACCCCTCCACTTT
j_call: TRBJ2-5; d_call: TRBD2; v_call: TRBV7-9; clone_size: many; cdr3_aa: CASSLGGGQETQYF; cdr3_nt: TGTGCCAGCAGCTTAGGCGGGGGTCAAGAGACCCAGTACTTC
j_call: TRBJ2-1; d_call: NA; v_call: TRBV5-1; clone_size: many; cdr3_aa: CASSLDYYNEQFF; cdr3_nt: TGCGCCAGCAGCTTGGACTATTACAATGAGCAGTTCTTC
j_call: TRBJ2-1; d_call: NA; v_call: TRBV12-3/TRBV12-4; clone_size: NA; cdr3_aa: CASSLRTRREEQFF; cdr3_nt: TGTGCCAGCAGTTTACGGACTCGCAGGGAGGAGCAGTTCTTC